This is a list of T cell receptor beta chains from one sample in a study of blood T cell repertoires in COVID-19. TCRdb's table, derived via immunoSEQ multiplex PCR, lists solely in-frame clones and lacks some. The data hold 70,000 or so clones, with more than 75% observed a single time. The material sequenced was peripheral blood. The receptors originated from a human donor in a cohort sampled during active COVID-19. CDR3s include the opening cysteine and the closing phenylalanine or tryptophan. A D gene is named only where the DNA matches it firmly. Not all rows give a size; the values are once, few, many and, for expanded clones, a class.

CDR3 length | D gene | clone size | J gene | V gene | CDR3 DNA | CDR3 protein
16 | . | . | TRBJ2-1 | TRBV27 | TGTGCCAGCAGTTTATCCGGGGGTTCCTCCTACAATGAGCAGTTCTTC | CASSLSGGSSYNEQFF
15 | TRBD2 | once | TRBJ2-1 | TRBV4-2 | TGTGCCAGCAGCCGGAACCTAGCGGGAGTTAATGAGCAGTTCTTC | CASSRNLAGVNEQFF
14 | TRBD2 | . | TRBJ2-3 | TRBV4-1 | TGCGCCAGCAGTCCAGGCCCAGCGGGAGCAACGCAGTATTTT | CASSPGPAGATQYF
13 | TRBD1 | . | TRBJ1-2 | TRBV25-1 | TGTGCCACCGGACAGGGTCCACACTATGGCTACACCTTC | CATGQGPHYGYTF
13 | TRBD1 | . | TRBJ1-2 | TRBV25-1 | TGTGCCAGCAGTTCCGGACAGGGCTATGGCTACACCTTC | CASSSGQGYGYTF
15 | . | . | TRBJ1-1 | TRBV9 | TGTGCCAGCAGCGTCGGGGGGAGGGAGGACACTGAAGCTTTCTTT | CASSVGGREDTEAFF
15 | . | . | TRBJ2-6 | TRBV24-1 | TGTGCCACCAGTGATTTTAGCTCTGGGGCCAACGTCCTGACTTTC | CATSDFSSGANVLTF
13 | TRBD1 | . | TRBJ2-1 | TRBV29-1 | TGCAGCGTTGAGGGGACAGAAGGGAATGAGCAGTTCTTC | CSVEGTEGNEQFF
16 | . | . | TRBJ1-2 | TRBV3-1/TRBV3-2 | TGTGCCAGCAGCGCCAGATTTGGCGGCGCCAACTATGGCTACACCTTC | CASSARFGGANYGYTF
16 | . | . | TRBJ1-5 | TRBV6-2/TRBV6-3 | TGTGCCAGCAGTTACTCGCTGGCGGCGAGCAATCAGCCCCAGCATTTT | CASSYSLAASNQPQHF
17 | . | . | TRBJ1-2 | TRBV4-3 | TGCGCCAGCAGCCAAGATCCACCGCCAGCAGGGAACTATGGCTACACCTTC | CASSQDPPPAGNYGYTF
14 | . | . | TRBJ2-7 | TRBV3-1/TRBV3-2 | TGTGCCAGCAGCCCGAATTTGGAGGGGCGCGAGCAGTACTTC | CASSPNLEGREQYF
15 | . | . | TRBJ1-1 | TRBV9 | TGTGCCAGCAGCGTAGGGTCAGGGCGGAACACTGAAGCTTTCTTT | CASSVGSGRNTEAFF
14 | . | once | TRBJ1-1 | TRBV7-9 | TGTGCCAGCAGCTCCGGGTCCCTGAACACTGAAGCTTTCTTT | CASSSGSLNTEAFF
17 | TRBD2 | . | TRBJ2-3 | TRBV9 | TGTGCCAGCAGCTCGACCGGGACTAGCGGGAGGAATGATACGCAGTATTTT | CASSSTGTSGRNDTQYF
12 | . | . | TRBJ2-7 | TRBV7-9 | TGTGCCAGCAGCATTAGTGGGAGCGAGCAGTACTTC | CASSISGSEQYF
15 | . | . | TRBJ1-5 | TRBV28 | TGTGCCAGCAGTTTAGGGCTTTTGGGCAATCAGCCCCAGCATTTT | CASSLGLLGNQPQHF
15 | TRBD2 | . | TRBJ2-1 | TRBV20-1 | TGCAGTGCTAGTTCCGGCGGGAGGGCCTACAATGAGCAGTTCTTC | CSASSGGRAYNEQFF
17 | TRBD1 | . | TRBJ1-1 | TRBV7-9 | TGTGCCAGCAGCTTAGTGGAGGGGGCAGGGCGGCGCACTGAAGCTTTCTTT | CASSLVEGAGRRTEAFF
14 | . | . | TRBJ2-3 | TRBV19 | TGTGCCAGTAGTCCTGCGGGGCTCCCAGATACGCAGTATTTT | CASSPAGLPDTQYF
15 | TRBD1 | . | TRBJ2-1 | TRBV24-1 | TGTGCCACCAGTGATTCGGACAGGTCACCCAATGAGCAGTTCTTC | CATSDSDRSPNEQFF
13 | . | . | TRBJ2-5 | TRBV19 | TGTGCCAGTAGTCCAGGTGTTGGGGAGACCCAGTACTTC | CASSPGVGETQYF
15 | TRBD2 | . | TRBJ2-2 | TRBV15 | TGTGCCACCAGCAGAGCGGGGGGAAGCACCGGGGAGCTGTTTTTT | CATSRAGGSTGELFF
15 | TRBD2 | . | TRBJ2-5 | TRBV5-1 | TGCGCCAGCAGCTACGCGGGGGTTTTGAGCGAGACCCAGTACTTC | CASSYAGVLSETQYF
16 | TRBD1 | . | TRBJ2-2 | TRBV5-3 | TGTGCCAGAAGCTTGGCACGGACAGGGGGCACCGGGGAGCTGTTTTTT | CARSLARTGGTGELFF
17 | . | . | TRBJ2-3 | TRBV5-1 | TGCGCCAGCAGCCGACATCAGGACGGGGATAACACAGATACGCAGTATTTT | CASSRHQDGDNTDTQYF
18 | TRBD2 | . | TRBJ2-7 | TRBV18 | TGTGCCAGCTCTCTTAACCGGGGACTAGCGGGAGGTACCTACGAGCAGTACTTC | CASSLNRGLAGGTYEQYF
15 | TRBD2 | . | TRBJ2-2 | TRBV18 | TGTGCCAGCTCACCGGAGCGGGAGATTTCCGGGGAGCTGTTTTTT | CASSPEREISGELFF
15 | . | . | TRBJ1-5 | TRBV5-5 | TGTGCCAGCAGCTTGACGCAGATTAGCAATCAGCCCCAGCATTTT | CASSLTQISNQPQHF
14 | . | . | TRBJ1-3 | TRBV11-2 | TGTGCCAGCAGCCCCTTCTCTACTGGAAACACCATATATTTT | CASSPFSTGNTIYF
14 | . | . | TRBJ2-7 | TRBV5-1 | TGCGCCAGCAGCGGGGGCGGTGGCTCCTACGAGCAGTACTTC | CASSGGGGSYEQYF
13 | . | . | TRBJ2-3 | TRBV4-3 | TGCGCCAGCAGTTCACAAAGCACAGATACGCAGTATTTT | CASSSQSTDTQYF
16 | TRBD1 | . | TRBJ1-2 | TRBV15 | TGTGCCACCAGCAGAGATAGAAAAGGGGGCGGCTATGGCTACACCTTC | CATSRDRKGGGYGYTF
15 | TRBD1 | . | TRBJ1-3 | TRBV7-6 | TGTGCCAGCAGCAAGCGACAGGGTTTGGGAAACACCATATATTTT | CASSKRQGLGNTIYF
16 | . | once | TRBJ2-1 | TRBV4-3 | TGCGCCAGCAGCCAAGACCCCCCGGGGAACCACAATGAGCAGTTCTTC | CASSQDPPGNHNEQFF
13 | . | . | TRBJ2-2 | TRBV11-1 | TGTGCCAGCAGCTTCTCCTCGTCGGGGGAGCTGTTTTTT | CASSFSSSGELFF
15 | . | . | TRBJ2-1 | TRBV27 | TGTGCCAGCAGTTTCCAGAGCACAGCTGCAGCTGAGCAGTTCTTC | CASSFQSTAAAEQFF
15 | . | . | TRBJ2-7 | TRBV28 | TGTGCCTCCCTTCCCCGACAAATCCGGACCTACGAGCAGTACTTC | CASLPRQIRTYEQYF
16 | . | . | TRBJ1-1 | TRBV5-4 | TGTGCCAGCAGCTTGAATCCCCACGACAAGAACACTGAAGCTTTCTTT | CASSLNPHDKNTEAFF
15 | . | once | TRBJ1-2 | TRBV7-2 | TGTGCCAGCACCTCCCGCAGGACGGGAGCCTATGGCTACACCTTC | CASTSRRTGAYGYTF
15 | TRBD1 | . | TRBJ2-3 | TRBV5-4 | TGTGCCAGCAGCCCCACAGGGGGGAGCACAGATACGCAGTATTTT | CASSPTGGSTDTQYF
21 | . | . | TRBJ2-1 | TRBV7-8 | TGTGCCAGCAGCTTAGAATTGGTGGGAGGAGTAACACCGCCCCTCTACAATGAGCAGTTCTTC | CASSLELVGGVTPPLYNEQFF
19 | TRBD1 | . | TRBJ1-5 | TRBV30 | TGTGCCTGGCCCCTGAAACCGGGACAGGGGGTTTGGAGTCATCAGCCCCAGCATTTT | CAWPLKPGQGVWSHQPQHF
15 | . | . | TRBJ2-5 | TRBV18 | TGTGCCAGCTCACCATCCGTACAGGGAAGAGAGACCCAGTACTTC | CASSPSVQGRETQYF
13 | . | . | TRBJ1-1 | TRBV29-1 | TGCAGCGTTCGAGAGTCCGCGGGCACTGAAGCTTTCTTT | CSVRESAGTEAFF
16 | TRBD2 | once | TRBJ2-1 | TRBV4-3 | TGCGCCAGCAGCCATGGTGCTAGCGGGAGCAGTAATGAGCAGTTCTTC | CASSHGASGSSNEQFF
13 | . | . | TRBJ1-2 | TRBV6-1 | TGTGCCAGCAGTGAATTGCGAAACTATGGCTACACCTTC | CASSELRNYGYTF